What follows is one TCR beta chain and its context. This sample is part of a study of lymphopenia after photon versus proton radiotherapy. Assay used: immunoSEQ multiplex PCR; TCRdb lists only in-frame clones, some missing. This sample has under 20,000 clones, with 92% found just once. CDR1 is MNHNY, CDR2 SVGAGI, per germline (reference sequence). J gave up 5 bases and V 6 bases, and 10 bases lay outside the gene matches. CDR3 length: 16 residues. The chain links TRBV6-6 to TRBJ2-5, with TRBD2 identical over 12 bases. This receptor was identified in a woman between 40 and 50 years old with cholangiocarcinoma. The sample was peripheral blood, taken from a patient treated with photon-based radiotherapy. As DNA, the CDR3 is TGTGCCAGCAGGAAGACTAGCGGGGGCCTTCTGGAGACCCAGTACTTC. It specifies CASRKTSGGLLETQYF.